The 30 T cell receptor beta chains presented below share a single source sample, sequenced in a study of Ad26.COV2.S vaccination and SARS-CoV-2 variants. As to treatment: 19 received Ad26.COV2.S at low or high dose, single or two shots; several received placebo; per-sample allocation not given. Each sample was drawn 63 days after the first injection (of vaccine or placebo). Measured with immunoSEQ multiplex PCR; TCRdb has only the in-frame clones, and not every one. The table has a few hundred thousand clones, approximately 88% seen once. The specimen comprised peripheral blood, sampled in a trial of Ad26.COV2.S vaccine versus placebo. The receptors here all came from a person between 18 and 65 years old who received the Ad26.COV2.S COVID-19 vaccine or a placebo.

This chain links TRBV29-1 with TRBJ2-1, with 9 nucleotides matching TRBD2. The CDR3 loop spans 16 amino acids. Unmatched junction bases numbered 10, after V lost 6 bases and J lost 1 base. Germline V gives CDR1 SQVTM, CDR2 ANQGSEA. The CDR3 is CSVGGVAGVSYNEQFF. As DNA, the CDR3 is TGCAGCGTGGGGGGGGTAGCGGGAGTATCCTACAATGAGCAGTTCTTC.

The chain has TRBV11-2 and TRBJ2-5, with 7 bases fitting TRBD2. With 1 base clipped from V and 3 bases from J, the junction kept 5 bases outside the gene matches. The germline gives CDR1 SGHAT, CDR2 FQNNGV. The CDR3 contains 15 residues. The CDR3 loop reads CASSLAILAKETQYF. The CDR3 nucleotides read TGTGCCAGCAGCTTAGCTATACTAGCGAAAGAGACCCAGTACTTC.

The gene calls are TRBV21-1 and TRBJ2-7; the listed D gene, TRBD1, was not tested against the DNA. TRBV21-1 is tagged as a pseudogene. The CDR3 contains 14 residues. CDR3 nucleotides: TGTGCTAGCAGCAATAACAGGGGGCCTTACGAGCAGTACTTC. Translation gives CASSNNRGPYEQYF.

V gene TRBV7-9 combines with J gene TRBJ1-3; D is undetermined. Germline-derived CDR1 and CDR2 are SEHNR and FQNEAQ (reference sequence). Trimming stripped 8 bases from V and 0 bases from J, with 11 bases between. The CDR3 has 14 residues. The CDR3 is CASRLALSGNTIYF. CDR3 DNA sequence: TGTGCCAGCCGCCTGGCGCTCTCTGGAAACACCATATATTTT.

J is TRBJ2-7 and V is TRBV24-1; weak D call: TRBD1 (5 bases). The CDR3 extends over 16 amino acids. The V end lost 0 bases, the J end lost 5 bases, and 16 bases lay between the germline ends. Germline assignment: CDR1 KGHDR and CDR2 SFDVKD. The CDR3 loop reads CATSDLHAGIIHEQYV. The CDR3 DNA follows: TGTGCCACCAGTGATTTGCATGCAGGGATAATACACGAGCAGTACGTC.

The rearrangement links TRBV3-1 (or the pseudogene TRBV3-2) to TRBJ1-5; 7 bases are shared with TRBD1. The CDR3 is 16 amino acids. J gave up 0 bases and V 6 bases, and 8 bases lay outside the gene matches. Germline lookup yields CDR1 LGHDT and CDR2 YNNKEL (reference sequence). This CDR3 is CASSYGQANSNQPQHF. In DNA form, the CDR3 reads TGTGCCAGCAGTTACGGACAGGCTAATAGCAATCAGCCCCAGCATTTT.

The chain has TRBV20-1 and TRBJ1-2; D ambiguous. CDR1 is DFQATT, CDR2 SNEGSKA, per germline (reference sequence). V was cut by 1 base and J by 8 bases, with 8 bases left in between. The CDR3 is 11 amino acids. The CDR3 loop is CSARGGEGYTF. In nucleotides, the CDR3 is TGCAGTGCTAGAGGGGGAGAGGGCTACACCTTC.

The chain links TRBV9 to TRBJ2-1; D not resolved. This CDR3 contains 15 residues. V was clipped by 5 bases and J by 0 bases, with 12 bases between them. Germline values: CDR1 SGDLS, CDR2 YYNGEE. Here the CDR3 DNA reads TGTGCCAGCAGTCTAGGGCTGAGCTCCTACAATGAGCAGTTCTTC. It codes for CASSLGLSSYNEQFF. Based on the CDR3 plus reference TRBV9 and TRBJ2-1, the full variable domain is DSGVTQTPKHLITATGQRVTLRCSPRSGDLSVYWYQQSLDQGLQFLIQYYNGEERAKGNILERFSAQQFPDLHSELNLSSLELGDSALYFCASSLGLSSYNEQFFGPGTRLTVL.

V and J are TRBV5-1 and TRBJ2-5; no reliable D call. The length of the CDR3 is 11 residues. Trimming removed 4 bases at V and 3 bases at J, with 4 bases between. Germline V gene sequence: CDR1 SGHRS, CDR2 YFSETQ. CDR3: CASSGEETQYF. CDR3 bases: TGCGCCAGCAGCGGCGAAGAGACCCAGTACTTC.

V and J are TRBV6-6 and TRBJ1-2; no definite D call. V lost 6 bases, J lost 8 bases, and 16 bases lay in between. Germline V gives CDR1 MNHNY, CDR2 SVGAGI (reference sequence). This CDR3 is 13 amino acids long. CDR3 nucleotides: TGTGCCAGCAGCCCCAATAAACGGTCCGGCTACACCTTC. Translating gives CASSPNKRSGYTF.

V gene TRBV11-2 combines with J gene TRBJ1-2; D is ambiguous. This CDR3 is 15 amino acids long. Between the trimmed V and J ends, which lost 0 bases and 2 bases, there was a span of 10 bases. CDR1 SGHAT and CDR2 FQNNGV come from the germline V gene. In DNA, the CDR3 is TGTGCCAGCAGCTTAGATAAGGGCAGAAACTATGGCTACACCTTC. As protein: CASSLDKGRNYGYTF.

The chain is built from TRBV5-1 and TRBJ2-5, with D tentatively TRBD2 (5 bases). The CDR3 spans 16 residues. The ends were cut back, 0 bases at V and 0 bases at J, with 12 bases in the middle. Germline V gene lookup returns CDR1 SGHRS and CDR2 YFSETQ. CDR3 DNA: TGCGCCAGCAGCTTGGCAGTTGGGCGGGACCAAGAGACCCAGTACTTC. This codes for CASSLAVGRDQETQYF.

The genes are TRBV10-1 and TRBJ1-1, with unresolved D. Trimming took off 0 bases at V and 2 bases at J, with 19 bases between the two ends. This CDR3 is 18 amino acids long. CDR1 WNHNN and CDR2 SYGVQD come from the germline V gene (reference sequence). CDR3 sequence reads: CASSESNQREWRNTEAFF. CDR3 coding DNA: TGCGCCAGCAGTGAGTCGAATCAGAGGGAGTGGAGAAACACTGAAGCTTTCTTT.

This rearrangement joins TRBV10-3 to TRBJ1-1, with TRBD1 matching over 7 bases. The V gene's germline CDR1 is ENHRY and CDR2 SYGVKD. V was pared by 6 bases and J by 0 bases, with 10 bases of the junction left unmatched. The CDR3 length is 16 residues. CDR3 nucleotide sequence: TGTGCCATCAGCGGACATAGGGGGCCGCTGAACACTGAAGCTTTCTTT. Its protein product is CAISGHRGPLNTEAFF.

The gene calls are TRBV19 and TRBJ2-1; the D is unclear. The V gene lost 3 bases and the J gene lost 0 bases, with 9 bases spanning the gap. Germline V lookup: CDR1 LNHDA, CDR2 SQIVND (reference sequence). CDR3 length equals 15 residues. The CDR3 region is CASSISTSSYNEQFF. Written as DNA, the CDR3 is TGTGCCAGTAGTATTTCAACGAGCTCCTACAATGAGCAGTTCTTC.

This clone occurred a few times. The chain links TRBV6-1 to TRBJ2-2; a possible D gene is TRBD1 (5 bases). The CDR3 length is 13 residues. Per germline, CDR1 MNHNS and CDR2 SASEGT. Trimming shortened V by 3 bases and J by 3 bases, and 5 bases separated the two germline ends. The DNA for the CDR3 is TGTGCCAGCAGTGACAGGGACACCGGGGAGCTGTTTTTT. Translating it yields CASSDRDTGELFF.

This chain joins TRBV5-1 and TRBJ2-2; no firm D call. Germline V gives CDR1 SGHRS, CDR2 YFSETQ. Trimming took off 1 base at V and 5 bases at J, with 12 bases between the two ends. This CDR3 comprises 15 residues. In nucleotides, the CDR3 is TGCGCCAGCAGCTTGCTGGACGCGAGTACCGGGGAGCTGTTTTTT. It yields the protein CASSLLDASTGELFF. Complete variable domain (other parts from reference TRBV5-1 and TRBJ2-2): KAGVTQTPRYLIKTRGQQVTLSCSPISGHRSVSWYQQTPGQGLQFLFEYFSETQRNKGNFPGRFSGRQFSNSRSEMNVSTLELGDSALYLCASSLLDASTGELFFGEGSRLTVL.

The V gene is TRBV18, the J gene TRBJ2-7; 7 bases match TRBD1. Germline V lookup: CDR1 KGHSH, CDR2 LQKENI. The CDR3 length is 11 residues. Trimming at V came to 3 bases and at J to 10 bases, leaving 3 bases not matched to a gene. In DNA, the CDR3 is TGTGCCAGCTCACCCGGGACAGAACAGTACTTC. Translating gives CASSPGTEQYF.

The chain couples TRBV4-2 to TRBJ2-1; D may be TRBD1 or TRBD2 (5 bases each). The V end was cut by 3 bases, the J end by 0 bases, with 12 bases between. The germline CDR1 and CDR2 sequences are LGHNA and YNFKEQ. The CDR3 has 16 residues. The chain's CDR3 is CASSQAGASSYNEQFF. In DNA form, the CDR3 reads TGTGCCAGCAGCCAGGCCGGGGCCAGCTCCTACAATGAGCAGTTCTTC.

The chain is built from TRBV4-3 and TRBJ2-7; D is possibly TRBD2 (5 bases). Germline CDR1 and CDR2: LGHNA and YSLEER. The CDR3 consists of 14 residues. V lost 0 bases and J 3 bases, leaving 9 bases between the germline ends. Here the CDR3 DNA reads TGCGCCAGCAGCCAAGAACGAGGGTTCTACGAGCAGTACTTC. It yields the protein CASSQERGFYEQYF.

This chain links TRBV1 with TRBJ2-7; TRBD2, the table's D call, was not compared with the DNA. TRBV1 is designated a pseudogene. The CDR3 totals 16 residues. This chain's CDR3 is CTSSQDREREGDEQYV. In DNA, the CDR3 is TGCACCAGCAGCCAAGATCGGGAGCGGGAGGGGGACGAGCAGTACGTC.

V gene TRBV24-1 combines with J gene TRBJ2-3, with a possible D match to TRBD1 (6 bases). The CDR3 contains 14 residues. Looked up from germline, CDR1 is KGHDR and CDR2 is SFDVKD. The V end lost 3 bases, the J end lost 4 bases, and 10 bases lay between the germline ends. The CDR3 bases are TGTGCCACCAGTGATGGCCGACAGGCAGATACGCAGTATTTT. Its translation: CATSDGRQADTQYF.

The chain uses TRBV7-9 and TRBJ2-7, with TRBD2 matching 8 bases. Germline assignment: CDR1 SEHNR and CDR2 FQNEAQ (reference sequence). CDR3 size: 16 residues. J lost 0 bases, V lost 3 bases, and 7 bases had no gene match. The CDR3 nucleotides read TGTGCCAGCAGCTTGTGGCGGGGGGAAAACTCCTACGAGCAGTACTTC. This sequence encodes CASSLWRGENSYEQYF.

This rearrangement joins TRBV4-2 to TRBJ2-6, with 7 bases fitting TRBD1. V shed 4 bases and J 0 bases; nucleotides not matched to a gene: 3. Looked up from germline, CDR1 is LGHNA and CDR2 is YNFKEQ. The CDR3 spans 16 residues. The CDR3 DNA sequence: TGTGCCAGCAGCCGGGACAGCCCCTCTGGGGCCAACGTCCTGACTTTC. Translating it yields CASSRDSPSGANVLTF.

This clone was recorded once. This chain links TRBV5-1 with TRBJ2-2, with TRBD2 matching 10 bases. Germline CDR1 reads SGHRS; CDR2 reads YFSETQ. With V trimmed by 4 bases and J by 6 bases, 12 bases remained unmatched. The CDR3 spans 17 residues. CDR3 bases: TGCGCCAGCAGCGCTATGAGCGGGAGGGCCAGGTCCGGGGAGCTGTTTTTT. It is translated as CASSAMSGRARSGELFF.

The chain employs TRBV7-7 and TRBJ2-2; D is perhaps TRBD2 (6 bases). This CDR3 has 15 residues. CDR1 is SSHAT and CDR2 is FNYEAQ in the germline V gene (reference sequence). Trimming pared 2 bases from V and 1 base from J, leaving 8 bases between. CDR3 DNA: TGTGCCAGCAGCTTACGGGGGAAGAACACCGGGGAGCTGTTTTTT. Its translation: CASSLRGKNTGELFF.

The V call is TRBV19, the J call TRBJ1-1, with 11 bases matching TRBD1. Germline V gives CDR1 LNHDA, CDR2 SQIVND (reference sequence). The CDR3 consists of 16 residues. Trimming at V came to 2 bases and at J to 4 bases, leaving 6 bases not matched to a gene. The CDR3 spells CASSIPRTGGVTEAFF. CDR3 nucleotide sequence: TGTGCCAGTAGTATACCGCGGACAGGGGGCGTCACTGAAGCTTTCTTT.

The CDR3 loop reads CSASKAGGPFDTQYF. Here the CDR3 DNA reads TGCAGTGCTAGTAAGGCGGGAGGCCCCTTCGATACGCAGTATTTT. The genes are TRBV20-1 and TRBJ2-3, with 8 positions matching TRBD2. V shed 3 bases and J 6 bases; nucleotides not matched to a gene: 11. The CDR3 has 15 residues. The V gene's germline CDR1 is DFQATT and CDR2 SNEGSKA (reference sequence).

This chain connects TRBV6-2 or TRBV6-3 to TRBJ1-5; D gene ambiguous. Trimming took off 0 bases at V and 0 bases at J, with 15 bases between the two ends. Germline CDR1 reads MNHEY; CDR2 reads SVGEGT. CDR3 length: 18 residues. The CDR3 nucleotides are TGTGCCAGCAGTTACTCGGTGACGGTACTACATAGCAATCAGCCCCAGCATTTT. Translation gives CASSYSVTVLHSNQPQHF.

The chain is built from TRBV10-3 and TRBJ1-2; tentatively, D is TRBD1 (5 bases). Germline CDR1 is ENHRY and CDR2 is SYGVKD. This CDR3 is 14 amino acids long. With 6 bases removed from V and 5 bases from J, the gap between germline ends came to 16 bases. The CDR3 is CAIRGTDTGYGYTF. CDR3 bases: TGTGCCATCAGGGGGACCGATACTGGGTATGGCTACACCTTC.